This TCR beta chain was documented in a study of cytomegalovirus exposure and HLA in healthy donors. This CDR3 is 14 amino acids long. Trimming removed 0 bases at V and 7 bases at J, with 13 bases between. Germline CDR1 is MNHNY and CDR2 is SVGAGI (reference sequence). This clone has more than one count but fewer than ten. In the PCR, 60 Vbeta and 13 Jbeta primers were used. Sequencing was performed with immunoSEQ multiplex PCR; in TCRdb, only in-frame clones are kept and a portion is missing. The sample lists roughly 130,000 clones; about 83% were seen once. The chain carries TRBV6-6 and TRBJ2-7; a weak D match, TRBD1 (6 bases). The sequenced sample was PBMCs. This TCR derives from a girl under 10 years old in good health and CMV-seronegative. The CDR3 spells CASSYSDRSGEQYF. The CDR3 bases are TGTGCCAGCAGTTACTCCGACAGGTCAGGGGAGCAGTACTTC.